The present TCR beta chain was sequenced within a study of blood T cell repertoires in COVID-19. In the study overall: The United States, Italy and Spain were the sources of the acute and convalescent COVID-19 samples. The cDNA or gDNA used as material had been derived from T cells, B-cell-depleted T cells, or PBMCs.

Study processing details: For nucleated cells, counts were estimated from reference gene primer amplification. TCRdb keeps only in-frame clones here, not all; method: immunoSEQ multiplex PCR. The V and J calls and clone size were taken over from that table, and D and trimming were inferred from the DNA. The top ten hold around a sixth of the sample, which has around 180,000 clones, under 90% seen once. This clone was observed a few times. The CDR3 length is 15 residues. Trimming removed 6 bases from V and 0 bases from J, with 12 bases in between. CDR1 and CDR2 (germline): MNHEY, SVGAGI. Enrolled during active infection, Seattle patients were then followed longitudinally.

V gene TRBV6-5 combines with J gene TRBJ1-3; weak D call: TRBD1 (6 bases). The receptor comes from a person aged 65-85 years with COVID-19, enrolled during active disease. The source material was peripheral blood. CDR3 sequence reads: CASRSTGFSGNTIYF. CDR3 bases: TGTGCCAGCAGGTCTACAGGGTTCTCTGGAAACACCATATATTTT.